The rows below give T cell receptor beta chains drawn from one sample of a study of radiotherapy plus CTLA-4 blockade in lung cancer. The protocol was immunoSEQ multiplex PCR, while the TCRdb copy is restricted to in-frame clones and leaves out a portion. There are about 90,000 clones in the sample; approximately 80% occur only once, and roughly 15% lies in the top ten. Here the sequenced sample was peripheral blood, taken from a patient treated with radiotherapy plus ipilimumab. Receptors were obtained from a human donor with non-small cell lung cancer that progressed on radiotherapy plus ipilimumab. Both conserved end residues are part of each CDR3. Fields, in order: CDR3 protein, CDR3 DNA, clone size, V gene, J gene, D gene. D genes are given only for firm matches. Not every row has a clone size; where given, it reads once, few, many or a size class.

CDR3 protein: CASSQVYRMKPGMNTEAFF; CDR3 DNA: TGCGCCAGCAGCCAAGTGTACCGGATGAAACCGGGGATGAACACTGAAGCTTTCTTT; clone size: -; V gene: TRBV4-1; J gene: TRBJ1-1; D gene: -
CDR3 protein: CASRQGVTAYEQYF; CDR3 DNA: TGTGCCAGCCGACAGGGGGTGACAGCCTACGAGCAGTACTTC; clone size: few; V gene: TRBV2; J gene: TRBJ2-7; D gene: TRBD1
CDR3 protein: CASSPGETQYF; CDR3 DNA: TGCGCCAGCAGCCCGGGGGAGACCCAGTACTTC; clone size: -; V gene: TRBV5-1; J gene: TRBJ2-5; D gene: -
CDR3 protein: CATSRQAYVPYGGNQPQHF; CDR3 DNA: TGTGCCACCAGTAGACAGGCGTACGTACCTTATGGTGGCAATCAGCCCCAGCATTTT; clone size: -; V gene: TRBV15; J gene: TRBJ1-5; D gene: -
CDR3 protein: CASRVTSGGETQYF; CDR3 DNA: TGTGCCAGCAGGGTTACTAGCGGGGGAGAGACCCAGTACTTC; clone size: -; V gene: TRBV2; J gene: TRBJ2-5; D gene: TRBD2
CDR3 protein: CASSLGQGPRSGNTIYF; CDR3 DNA: TGTGCCAGCAGCTTGGGACAGGGCCCTCGCTCTGGAAACACCATATATTTT; clone size: -; V gene: TRBV5-4; J gene: TRBJ1-3; D gene: TRBD1
CDR3 protein: CASSMQGQSFSGANVLTF; CDR3 DNA: TGTGCCAGTAGTATGCAAGGACAGAGCTTCTCTGGGGCCAACGTCCTGACTTTC; clone size: -; V gene: TRBV19; J gene: TRBJ2-6; D gene: -
CDR3 protein: CASSLSPSTGAFYGYTF; CDR3 DNA: TGTGCCAGCAGTTTATCCCCTTCGACAGGGGCCTTCTATGGCTACACCTTC; clone size: once; V gene: TRBV27; J gene: TRBJ1-2; D gene: TRBD1
CDR3 protein: CAWTRDRVRSGANVLTF; CDR3 DNA: TGTGCCTGGACCCGGGACAGGGTCCGGTCGGGGGCCAACGTCCTGACTTTC; clone size: once; V gene: TRBV30; J gene: TRBJ2-6; D gene: TRBD1
CDR3 protein: CASSLEPGNTGELFF; CDR3 DNA: TGTGCCAGCAGCTTAGAGCCAGGGAACACCGGGGAGCTGTTTTTT; clone size: -; V gene: TRBV7-7; J gene: TRBJ2-2; D gene: -
CDR3 protein: CASSQGVIDRRVVGYTF; CDR3 DNA: TGCGCCAGCAGCCAAGGGGTTATAGATAGGAGAGTGGTTGGCTACACCTTC; clone size: -; V gene: TRBV4-1; J gene: TRBJ1-2; D gene: -
CDR3 protein: CASSSTSGTTDTQYF; CDR3 DNA: TGTGCCAGCAGCTCGACTAGCGGGACCACAGATACGCAGTATTTT; clone size: -; V gene: TRBV5-4; J gene: TRBJ2-3; D gene: TRBD2
CDR3 protein: CASRQGGRAFF; CDR3 DNA: TGTGCCAGCAGGCAGGGTGGGAGAGCTTTCTTT; clone size: -; V gene: TRBV7-2; J gene: TRBJ1-1; D gene: -
CDR3 protein: CASRTNRGSGELFF; CDR3 DNA: TGTGCCAGCAGGACAAACAGGGGATCCGGGGAGCTGTTTTTT; clone size: -; V gene: TRBV6-1; J gene: TRBJ2-2; D gene: TRBD1
CDR3 protein: CASSREAAYEQYF; CDR3 DNA: TGTGCCAGCTCACGCGAGGCCGCCTACGAGCAGTACTTC; clone size: few; V gene: TRBV18; J gene: TRBJ2-7; D gene: -
CDR3 protein: CASSVAAGYEQYF; CDR3 DNA: TGTGCCAGCAGTGTCGCCGCGGGGTACGAGCAGTACTTC; clone size: -; V gene: TRBV6-4; J gene: TRBJ2-7; D gene: -
CDR3 protein: CASSVLGASSTDTQYF; CDR3 DNA: TGTGCCAGCAGCGTATTGGGGGCTTCTAGCACAGATACGCAGTATTTT; clone size: -; V gene: TRBV9; J gene: TRBJ2-3; D gene: -
CDR3 protein: CASSRDMNTEAFF; CDR3 DNA: TGCGCCAGCAGTCGGGATATGAACACTGAAGCTTTCTTT; clone size: once; V gene: TRBV5-1; J gene: TRBJ1-1; D gene: -
CDR3 protein: CASSLRGVETQYF; CDR3 DNA: TGTGCCAGCAGCTTACGGGGAGTAGAGACCCAGTACTTC; clone size: -; V gene: TRBV7-9; J gene: TRBJ2-5; D gene: -
CDR3 protein: CASSERTVALSTDTQYF; CDR3 DNA: TGTGCCAGCAGTGAAAGGACTGTGGCTCTCAGCACAGATACGCAGTATTTT; clone size: -; V gene: TRBV25-1; J gene: TRBJ2-3; D gene: -
CDR3 protein: CASSYSGASTDTQYF; CDR3 DNA: TGTGCCAGCAGTTACTCGGGCGCTAGCACAGATACGCAGTATTTT; clone size: -; V gene: TRBV6-5; J gene: TRBJ2-3; D gene: -
CDR3 protein: CASSLSKVWSTDTQYF; CDR3 DNA: TGTGCCAGCAGTTTATCGAAAGTGTGGAGCACAGATACGCAGTATTTT; clone size: -; V gene: TRBV27; J gene: TRBJ2-3; D gene: -
CDR3 protein: CASSVQGNYGYTF; CDR3 DNA: TGTGCCAGCAGTGTTCAGGGTAACTATGGCTACACCTTC; clone size: -; V gene: TRBV25-1; J gene: TRBJ1-2; D gene: -
CDR3 protein: CASSGGTGSYNSPLHF; CDR3 DNA: TGTGCCAGCAGCGGCGGGACAGGGAGCTATAATTCACCCCTCCACTTT; clone size: -; V gene: TRBV5-8; J gene: TRBJ1-6; D gene: TRBD1
CDR3 protein: CAISESRDQPQHF; CDR3 DNA: TGTGCCATCAGTGAGTCGAGGGATCAGCCCCAGCATTTT; clone size: -; V gene: TRBV10-3; J gene: TRBJ1-5; D gene: -
CDR3 protein: CASSTDRFGYGYTF; CDR3 DNA: TGTGCCAGCAGTACCGACAGGTTCGGCTATGGCTACACCTTC; clone size: -; V gene: TRBV6-5; J gene: TRBJ1-2; D gene: -
CDR3 protein: CSVAGGGGTRGPNHSYNEQFF; CDR3 DNA: TGCAGCGTTGCCGGTGGGGGGGGGACCCGGGGACCCAACCACTCCTACAATGAGCAGTTCTTC; clone size: -; V gene: TRBV29-1; J gene: TRBJ2-1; D gene: TRBD2
CDR3 protein: CASSATGSAVTLGRTIYF; CDR3 DNA: TGTGCCAGTAGCGCGACAGGCTCTGCTGTTACTCTTGGTCGCACCATATATTTT; clone size: -; V gene: TRBV19; J gene: TRBJ1-3; D gene: -
CDR3 protein: CASSPTSGGGQYF; CDR3 DNA: TGCGCCAGCAGCCCCACTAGCGGGGGAGGGCAGTACTTC; clone size: -; V gene: TRBV5-1; J gene: TRBJ2-7; D gene: TRBD2
CDR3 protein: CSARDGETQYF; CDR3 DNA: TGCAGTGCTAGAGATGGGGAGACCCAGTACTTC; clone size: once; V gene: TRBV20-1; J gene: TRBJ2-5; D gene: -
CDR3 protein: CAWSRDRPYGYTF; CDR3 DNA: TGTGCCTGGAGCCGGGACAGGCCCTATGGCTACACCTTC; clone size: few; V gene: TRBV30; J gene: TRBJ1-2; D gene: TRBD1
CDR3 protein: CASGDGTGELFF; CDR3 DNA: TGTGCCAGCGGTGATGGGACCGGGGAGCTGTTTTTT; clone size: -; V gene: TRBV2; J gene: TRBJ2-2; D gene: -
CDR3 protein: CASRGTGDSPLHF; CDR3 DNA: TGTGCCAGCCGGGGGACTGGTGATTCACCCCTCCACTTT; clone size: -; V gene: TRBV25-1; J gene: TRBJ1-6; D gene: -
CDR3 protein: CASSDAISVVAGKKDTEAFF; CDR3 DNA: TGCGCCAGCAGCGACGCTATTTCAGTGGTGGCGGGAAAAAAGGACACTGAAGCTTTCTTT; clone size: -; V gene: TRBV5-1; J gene: TRBJ1-1; D gene: -
CDR3 protein: CASSMDGAGTPYEQYF; CDR3 DNA: TGTGCCAGTAGTATGGATGGGGCAGGGACACCCTACGAGCAGTACTTC; clone size: -; V gene: TRBV19; J gene: TRBJ2-7; D gene: -
CDR3 protein: CASRTGGTGELFF; CDR3 DNA: TGTGCCAGCAGAACAGGGGGCACCGGGGAGCTGTTTTTT; clone size: -; V gene: TRBV2; J gene: TRBJ2-2; D gene: TRBD1
CDR3 protein: CAWSVRGLRSGELFF; CDR3 DNA: TGTGCCTGGAGTGTACGGGGGTTACGGTCCGGGGAGCTGTTTTTT; clone size: -; V gene: TRBV30; J gene: TRBJ2-2; D gene: -
CDR3 protein: CASSKVRPSGSGSTDTQYF; CDR3 DNA: TGTGCCAGCAGCAAAGTTCGGCCTAGCGGGAGTGGTAGCACAGATACGCAGTATTTT; clone size: -; V gene: TRBV21-1; J gene: TRBJ2-3; D gene: -
CDR3 protein: CATSRAVGLKTYEQYF; CDR3 DNA: TGTGCCACCAGCAGAGCGGTCGGACTAAAGACCTACGAGCAGTACTTC; clone size: -; V gene: TRBV15; J gene: TRBJ2-7; D gene: -
CDR3 protein: CASSLPASRTSGNTIYF; CDR3 DNA: TGTGCCAGCAGCTTACCAGCGTCAAGGACGTCTGGAAACACCATATATTTT; clone size: -; V gene: TRBV7-6; J gene: TRBJ1-3; D gene: -
CDR3 protein: CASRSPPAGNTEAFF; CDR3 DNA: TGCGCCAGCAGGTCCCCACCTGCAGGCAACACTGAAGCTTTCTTT; clone size: -; V gene: TRBV4-1; J gene: TRBJ1-1; D gene: -
CDR3 protein: CASSYTGELFF; CDR3 DNA: TGTGCCAGCAGCTACACCGGGGAGCTGTTTTTT; clone size: -; V gene: TRBV9; J gene: TRBJ2-2; D gene: -
CDR3 protein: CAISEFAQSTDTQYF; CDR3 DNA: TGTGCCATCAGTGAGTTTGCGCAGAGCACAGATACGCAGTATTTT; clone size: -; V gene: TRBV10-3; J gene: TRBJ2-3; D gene: -
CDR3 protein: CASSQVPLANTEAFF; CDR3 DNA: TGCGCCAGCAGCCAAGTACCCCTGGCTAACACTGAAGCTTTCTTT; clone size: -; V gene: TRBV4-3; J gene: TRBJ1-1; D gene: -
CDR3 protein: CASSPLTAEAFF; CDR3 DNA: TGTGCCAGCTCACCACTAACCGCTGAAGCTTTCTTT; clone size: once; V gene: TRBV18; J gene: TRBJ1-1; D gene: -
CDR3 protein: CSVQRRETQYF; CDR3 DNA: TGCAGTGTACAACGTCGGGAGACCCAGTACTTC; clone size: -; V gene: TRBV20-1; J gene: TRBJ2-5; D gene: -
CDR3 protein: CASSDLTHPYF; CDR3 DNA: TGTGCCAGCAGCGATCTGACCCACCCGTATTTT; clone size: -; V gene: TRBV7-2; J gene: TRBJ2-3; D gene: -
CDR3 protein: CASSQLQGATHIQYF; CDR3 DNA: TGTGCCAGCAGCCAATTACAGGGGGCGACGCACATTCAGTACTTC; clone size: -; V gene: TRBV14; J gene: TRBJ2-4; D gene: TRBD1
CDR3 protein: CAISESTAGAGANVLTF; CDR3 DNA: TGTGCCATCAGTGAGTCGACCGCGGGCGCTGGGGCCAACGTCCTGACTTTC; clone size: -; V gene: TRBV10-3; J gene: TRBJ2-6; D gene: -
CDR3 protein: CASSQSSGVYGYTF; CDR3 DNA: TGTGCCAGCAGCCAGTCGTCAGGGGTGTATGGCTACACCTTC; clone size: -; V gene: TRBV14; J gene: TRBJ1-2; D gene: -
CDR3 protein: CASSIGDRVGYGYTF; CDR3 DNA: TGTGCCAGTAGTATCGGGGACAGGGTCGGCTATGGCTACACCTTC; clone size: -; V gene: TRBV19; J gene: TRBJ1-2; D gene: TRBD1
CDR3 protein: CASSPWNRGDTSYTF; CDR3 DNA: TGTGCCAGCAGCCCCTGGAACAGGGGGGATACCAGCTACACCTTC; clone size: -; V gene: TRBV4-2; J gene: TRBJ1-2; D gene: TRBD1
CDR3 protein: CASSQEPGMNTEAFF; CDR3 DNA: TGCGCCAGCAGCCAAGAACCAGGGATGAACACTGAAGCTTTCTTT; clone size: -; V gene: TRBV4-1; J gene: TRBJ1-1; D gene: -
CDR3 protein: CASSLEQPVYGGYTF; CDR3 DNA: TGCGCCAGCAGCTTGGAACAGCCTGTCTATGGTGGCTACACCTTC; clone size: -; V gene: TRBV5-1; J gene: TRBJ1-2; D gene: -
CDR3 protein: CASSLGGRGTGYHEQYF; CDR3 DNA: TGTGCCAGCAGCTTAGGTGGCAGAGGGACAGGGTACCACGAGCAGTACTTC; clone size: -; V gene: TRBV7-2; J gene: TRBJ2-7; D gene: TRBD1
CDR3 protein: CASSRTSGGAETQYF; CDR3 DNA: TGTGCCAGCAGTAGGACTAGCGGGGGGGCGGAGACCCAGTACTTC; clone size: -; V gene: TRBV7-3; J gene: TRBJ2-5; D gene: TRBD2
CDR3 protein: CASSPGAGGGKNIQYF; CDR3 DNA: TGCGCCAGCAGCCCTGGGGCGGGCGGGGGGAAAAACATTCAGTACTTC; clone size: -; V gene: TRBV4-3; J gene: TRBJ2-4; D gene: TRBD2
CDR3 protein: CASSPERASDEQCF; CDR3 DNA: TGTGCCAGCAGTCCGGAGCGTGCGAGCGACGAGCAGTGCTTC; clone size: -; V gene: TRBV6-5; J gene: TRBJ2-7; D gene: -
CDR3 protein: CATQAKGSPLHF; CDR3 DNA: TGTGCCACCCAGGCGAAGGGTTCACCCCTCCACTTT; clone size: once; V gene: TRBV6-5; J gene: TRBJ1-6; D gene: -
CDR3 protein: CASSPTGGPMNTEAFF; CDR3 DNA: TGCGCCAGCAGCCCCACAGGGGGCCCCATGAACACTGAAGCTTTCTTT; clone size: -; V gene: TRBV4-1; J gene: TRBJ1-1; D gene: TRBD1